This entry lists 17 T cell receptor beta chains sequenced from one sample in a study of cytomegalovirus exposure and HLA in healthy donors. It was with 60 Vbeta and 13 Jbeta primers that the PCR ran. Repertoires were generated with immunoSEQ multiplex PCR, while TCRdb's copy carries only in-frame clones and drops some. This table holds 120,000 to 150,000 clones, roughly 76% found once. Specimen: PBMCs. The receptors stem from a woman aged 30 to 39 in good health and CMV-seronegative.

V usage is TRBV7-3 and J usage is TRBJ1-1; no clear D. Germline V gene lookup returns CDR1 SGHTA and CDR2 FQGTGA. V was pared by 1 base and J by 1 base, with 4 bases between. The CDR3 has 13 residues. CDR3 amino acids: CASSLNRNTEAFF. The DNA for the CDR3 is TGTGCCAGCAGCTTAAACAGGAACACTGAAGCTTTCTTT.

The DNA of the CDR3 is TGCAGCGTTGAAGGGGCAGGGACCGGGGAGCTGTTTTTT. Translation gives CSVEGAGTGELFF. The rearrangement joins TRBV29-1 to TRBJ2-2; D perhaps matches TRBD1 (5 bases). Trimming pared 1 base from V and 5 bases from J, leaving 8 bases between. The V gene's germline CDR1 is SQVTM and CDR2 ANQGSEA. The CDR3 runs 13 residues.

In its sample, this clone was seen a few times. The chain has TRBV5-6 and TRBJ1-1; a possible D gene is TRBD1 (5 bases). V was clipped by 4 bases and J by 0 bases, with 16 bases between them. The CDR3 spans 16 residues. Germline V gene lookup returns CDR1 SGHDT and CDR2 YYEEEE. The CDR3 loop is CASSEEAGSMNTEAFF. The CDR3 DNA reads TGTGCCAGCAGCGAAGAAGCAGGGTCTATGAACACTGAAGCTTTCTTT.

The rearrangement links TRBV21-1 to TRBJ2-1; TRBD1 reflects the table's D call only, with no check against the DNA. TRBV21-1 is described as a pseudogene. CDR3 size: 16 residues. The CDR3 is CASSKIRGDRLDEQFF. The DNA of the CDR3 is TGTGCCAGCAGCAAAATACGGGGGGACAGGCTCGATGAGCAGTTCTTC.

The CDR3, as DNA: TGCGCCAGCAGTCTCAGGACTAAGCGCGAGACCCAGTACTTC. Translating it yields CASSLRTKRETQYF. This chain joins TRBV5-1 and TRBJ2-5; D might be TRBD2 (6 bases). V was clipped by 5 bases and J by 5 bases, with 16 bases between them. This CDR3 is built from 14 residues. CDR1 SGHRS and CDR2 YFSETQ come from the germline V gene.

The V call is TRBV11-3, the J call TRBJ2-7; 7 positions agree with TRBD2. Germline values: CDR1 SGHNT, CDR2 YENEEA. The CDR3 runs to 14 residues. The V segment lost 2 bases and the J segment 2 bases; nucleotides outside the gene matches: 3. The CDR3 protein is CASSLSGTTYEQYF. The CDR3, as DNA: TGTGCCAGCAGCTTATCCGGGACTACCTACGAGCAGTACTTC.

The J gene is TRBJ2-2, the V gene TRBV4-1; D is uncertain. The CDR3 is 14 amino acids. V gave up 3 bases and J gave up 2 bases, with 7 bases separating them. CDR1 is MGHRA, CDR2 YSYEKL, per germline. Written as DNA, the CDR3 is TGCGCCAGCAGCCAGGCCAGAAACACCGGGGAGCTGTTTTTT. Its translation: CASSQARNTGELFF.

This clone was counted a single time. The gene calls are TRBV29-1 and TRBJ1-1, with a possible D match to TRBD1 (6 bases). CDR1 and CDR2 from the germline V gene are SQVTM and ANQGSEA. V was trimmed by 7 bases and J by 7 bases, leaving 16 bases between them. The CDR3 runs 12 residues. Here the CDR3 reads CSGQQGAGEAFF. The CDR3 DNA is TGCAGCGGGCAACAGGGTGCCGGTGAAGCTTTCTTT.

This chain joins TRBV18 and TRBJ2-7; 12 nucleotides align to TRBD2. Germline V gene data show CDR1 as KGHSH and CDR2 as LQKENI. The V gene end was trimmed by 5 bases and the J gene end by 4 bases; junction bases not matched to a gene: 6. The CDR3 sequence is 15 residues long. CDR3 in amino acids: CASSSSGGAYYEQYF. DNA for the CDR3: TGTGCCAGCTCATCTAGCGGGGGGGCCTATTACGAGCAGTACTTC.

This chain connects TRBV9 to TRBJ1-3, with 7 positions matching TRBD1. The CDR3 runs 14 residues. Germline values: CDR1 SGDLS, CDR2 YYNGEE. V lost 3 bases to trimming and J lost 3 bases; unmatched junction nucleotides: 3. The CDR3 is CASSAGTDGNTIYF. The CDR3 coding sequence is TGTGCCAGCAGCGCCGGGACAGATGGAAACACCATATATTTT. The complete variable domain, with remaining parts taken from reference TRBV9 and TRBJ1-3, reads DSGVTQTPKHLITATGQRVTLRCSPRSGDLSVYWYQQSLDQGLQFLIQYYNGEERAKGNILERFSAQQFPDLHSELNLSSLELGDSALYFCASSAGTDGNTIYFGEGSWLTVV.

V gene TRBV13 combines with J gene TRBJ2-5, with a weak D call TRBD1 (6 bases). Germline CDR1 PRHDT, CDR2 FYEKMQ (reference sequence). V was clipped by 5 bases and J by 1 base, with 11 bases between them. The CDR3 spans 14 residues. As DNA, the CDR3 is TGTGCCAGCAGCCTGAACAGGGCCCAAGAGACCCAGTACTTC. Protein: CASSLNRAQETQYF.

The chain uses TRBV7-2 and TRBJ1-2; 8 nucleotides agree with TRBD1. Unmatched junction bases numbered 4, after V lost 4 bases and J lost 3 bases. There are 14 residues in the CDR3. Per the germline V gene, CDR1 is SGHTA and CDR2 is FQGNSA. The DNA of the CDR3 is TGTGCCAGCAGCTCGAACAGGGGGGACTATGGCTACACCTTC. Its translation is CASSSNRGDYGYTF.

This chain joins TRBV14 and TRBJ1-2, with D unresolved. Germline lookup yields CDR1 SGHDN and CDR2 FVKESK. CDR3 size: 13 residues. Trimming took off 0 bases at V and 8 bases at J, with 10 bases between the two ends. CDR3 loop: CASSQELGGGYTF. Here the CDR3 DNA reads TGTGCCAGCAGCCAAGAGCTCGGCGGGGGCTACACCTTC.

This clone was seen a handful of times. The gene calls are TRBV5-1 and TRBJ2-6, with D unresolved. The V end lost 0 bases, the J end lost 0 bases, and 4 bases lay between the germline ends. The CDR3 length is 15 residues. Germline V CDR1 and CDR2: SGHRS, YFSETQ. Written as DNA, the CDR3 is TGCGCCAGCAGCTTGGGGAGCTCTGGGGCCAACGTCCTGACTTTC. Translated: CASSLGSSGANVLTF.

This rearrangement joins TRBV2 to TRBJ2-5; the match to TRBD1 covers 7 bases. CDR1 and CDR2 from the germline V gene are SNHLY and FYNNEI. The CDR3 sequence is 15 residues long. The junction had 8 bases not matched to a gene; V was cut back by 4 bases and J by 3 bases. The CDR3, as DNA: TGTGCCAGCAGTGGCAACAGGGGTTTAGAAGAGACCCAGTACTTC. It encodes CASSGNRGLEETQYF.

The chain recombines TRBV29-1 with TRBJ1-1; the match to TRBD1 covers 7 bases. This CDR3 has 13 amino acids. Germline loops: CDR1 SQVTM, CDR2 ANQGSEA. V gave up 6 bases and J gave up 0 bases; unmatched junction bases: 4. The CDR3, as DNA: TGCAGCGTCGGACAGGACATGAACACTGAAGCTTTCTTT. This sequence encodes CSVGQDMNTEAFF.

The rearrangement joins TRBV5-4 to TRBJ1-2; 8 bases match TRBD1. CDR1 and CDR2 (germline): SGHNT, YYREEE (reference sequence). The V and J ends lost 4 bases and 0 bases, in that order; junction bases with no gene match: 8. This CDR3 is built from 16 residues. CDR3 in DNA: TGTGCCAGCAGCAAAGGACAGGGACCAGCTAACTATGGCTACACCTTC. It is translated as CASSKGQGPANYGYTF.